This TCR beta chain comes out of a study of blood T cell repertoires in COVID-19. Across the study: PBMCs, B-cell-depleted T cells, or T cells were the source of the cDNA or gDNA that made up the material.

Methods used by the authors: By means of reference gene primer amplification, nucleated cell counts were estimated. The data were produced by immunoSEQ multiplex PCR, yet TCRdb's version contains in-frame clones alone and is incomplete. V and J calls and clone size come straight from that table; D and trimming were deduced from the DNA. The sample has about 84,000 clones; over 60% are singletons. CDR3 length: 15 residues. Germline assignment: CDR1 SGHRS and CDR2 YFSETQ. V lost 0 bases and J 6 bases, leaving 13 bases between the germline ends. This chain links TRBV5-1 with TRBJ1-5; maybe TRBD1 (6 bases). The source is a man aged 65 to 85 with acute or convalescent COVID-19. Input material: peripheral blood. CDR3 residues: CASSLEGGDGQPQHF. For the CDR3, the DNA is TGCGCCAGCAGCTTGGAAGGGGGAGACGGTCAGCCCCAGCATTTT.